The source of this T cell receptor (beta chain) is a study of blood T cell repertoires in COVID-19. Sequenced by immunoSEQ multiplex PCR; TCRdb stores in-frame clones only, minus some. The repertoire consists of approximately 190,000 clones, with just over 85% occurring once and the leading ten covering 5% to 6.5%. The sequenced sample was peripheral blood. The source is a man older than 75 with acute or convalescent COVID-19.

The CDR3 bases are TGTGCTAGTGGTTTAGAAGGGGCCATAATCACCGGGGAGCTGTTTTTT. Amino acid sequence: CASGLEGAIITGELFF. The chain is built from TRBV12-5 and TRBJ2-2; D might be TRBD1 (5 bases). V was shortened by 3 bases and J by 4 bases, with 15 bases between the two germline ends. The CDR3 loop spans 16 amino acids. CDR1 is LGHNT and CDR2 is FRNRAP in the germline V gene.